Below, one T cell receptor beta chain is given with its context. This specimen comes from a study of blood T cell repertoires in COVID-19. Background on the study: Samples of COVID-19 (acute and convalescent) were obtained from the United States, Italy and Spain. Nucleic acid was either cDNA or gDNA, and it came from T cells, B-cell-depleted T cells, or PBMCs.

Measured with immunoSEQ multiplex PCR; TCRdb has only the in-frame clones, and not every one. The sample includes about 210,000 clones, 80% seen only once; the top ten take 4.3%. Germline-derived CDR1 and CDR2 are MGHRA and YSYEKL. The V and J ends lost 1 base and 1 base respectively, with 13 bases between them. CDR3 size: 16 residues. The TCR comes from a man aged 25 to 45 with acute COVID-19. What was sequenced was PBMCs or T cells enriched from blood (not recorded which). The chain employs TRBV4-1 and TRBJ2-5; a possible D gene is TRBD2 (5 bases). CDR3 bases: TGCGCCAGCAGCCAAGTAGCGATTGGGGTCCAAGAGACCCAGTACTTC. Translating it yields CASSQVAIGVQETQYF.